This TCR beta chain was captured by sequencing in a study of Tregs in tolerant kidney transplant recipients. Across the whole study: CD4+CD25+CD127- cells came from approximately three-day belatacept mixed lymphocyte reactions, some with approximately five-day graft donor restimulation. Sorting used antibodies to exclude donor cells. Overall study findings and caveats: Validation in larger populations is needed because few patients were studied. This study did not directly address biological reproducibility.

Assay used: immunoSEQ multiplex PCR; TCRdb lists only in-frame clones, some missing. The sample records 25,000 to 35,000 clones, 82% being singletons. Only one count was recorded for this clone. Its target is not known. The CDR3 sequence is 14 residues long. Germline-derived CDR1 and CDR2 are KGHSH and LQKENI. V shed 3 bases and J 6 bases; nucleotides not matched to a gene: 5. The TCR originated in a human donor in good health. V usage is TRBV18 and J usage is TRBJ2-1; the match to TRBD2 covers 7 bases. The sequenced material came from Tregs from blood cultured with allogeneic cells. CDR3 residues: CASSPTSGVNEQFF. The CDR3, as DNA: TGTGCCAGCTCACCCACCAGCGGGGTCAATGAGCAGTTCTTC.